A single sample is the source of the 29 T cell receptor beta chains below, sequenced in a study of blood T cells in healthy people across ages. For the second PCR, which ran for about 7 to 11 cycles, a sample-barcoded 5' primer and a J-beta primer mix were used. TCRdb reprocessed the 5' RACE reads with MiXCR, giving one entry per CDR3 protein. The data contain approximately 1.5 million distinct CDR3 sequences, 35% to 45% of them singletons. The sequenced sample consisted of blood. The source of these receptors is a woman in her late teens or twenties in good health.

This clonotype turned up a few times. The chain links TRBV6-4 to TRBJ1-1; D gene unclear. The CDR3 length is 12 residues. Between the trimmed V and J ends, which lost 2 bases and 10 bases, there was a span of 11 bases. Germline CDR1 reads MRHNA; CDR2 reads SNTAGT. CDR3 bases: TGTGCCAGCAGTGACAGGTCTAATCGAGCTTTCTTT. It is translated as CASSDRSNRAFF.

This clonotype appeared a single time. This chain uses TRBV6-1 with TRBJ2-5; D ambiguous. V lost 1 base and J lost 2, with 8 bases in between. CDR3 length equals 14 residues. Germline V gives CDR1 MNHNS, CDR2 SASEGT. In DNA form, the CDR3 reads TGTGCCAGCAGTGAAGGGTGGAATCAAGAGACCCAGTACTTC. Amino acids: CASSEGWNQETQYF.

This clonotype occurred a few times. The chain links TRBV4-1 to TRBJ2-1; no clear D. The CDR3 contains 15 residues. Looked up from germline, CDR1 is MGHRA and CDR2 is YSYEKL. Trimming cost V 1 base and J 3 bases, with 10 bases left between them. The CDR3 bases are TGCGCCAGCAGCCAAGGGCGGAGCGACTACAATGAGCAGTTCTTC. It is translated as CASSQGRSDYNEQFF.

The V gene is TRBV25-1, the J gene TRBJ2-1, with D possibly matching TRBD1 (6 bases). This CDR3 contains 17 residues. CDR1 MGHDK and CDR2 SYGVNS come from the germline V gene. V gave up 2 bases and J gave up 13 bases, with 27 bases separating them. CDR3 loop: CASSETSGQKGEETQFF. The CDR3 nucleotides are TGTGCCAGCAGTGAAACCTCGGGACAAAAGGGAGAAGAGACCCAGTTCTTC.

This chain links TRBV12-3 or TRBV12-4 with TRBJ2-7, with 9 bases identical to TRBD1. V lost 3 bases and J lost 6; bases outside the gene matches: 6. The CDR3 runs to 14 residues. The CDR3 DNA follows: TGTGCCAGCAGTTTCGGGACAGGGACCGGCGAGCAGTACTTC. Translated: CASSFGTGTGEQYF.

This chain's CDR3 is CASNPNRAQRREAFF. As DNA, the CDR3 is TGTGCCAGCAATCCCAACAGGGCGCAGAGACGTGAAGCTTTCTTT. The chain carries TRBV28 and TRBJ1-1, with D perhaps TRBD1 (6 bases). This CDR3 is built from 15 residues. CDR1 is MDHEN and CDR2 is SYDVKM in the germline V gene. Trimming pared 7 bases from V and 7 bases from J, leaving 22 bases between.

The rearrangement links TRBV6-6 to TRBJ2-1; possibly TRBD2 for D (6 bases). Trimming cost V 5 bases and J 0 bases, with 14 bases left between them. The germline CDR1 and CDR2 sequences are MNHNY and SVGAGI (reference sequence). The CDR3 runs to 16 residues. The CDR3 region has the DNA TGTGCCAGCAGTCGCCCCGGGACTCGCTCCTACAATGAGCAGTTCTTC. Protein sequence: CASSRPGTRSYNEQFF.

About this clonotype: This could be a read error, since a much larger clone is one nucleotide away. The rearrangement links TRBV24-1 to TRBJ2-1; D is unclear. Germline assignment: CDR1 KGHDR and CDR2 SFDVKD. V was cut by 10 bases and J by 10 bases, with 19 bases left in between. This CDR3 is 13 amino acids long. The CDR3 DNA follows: TGTGCCACGTTCCCTTCCGATACTTACGAGCAGTTCTTC. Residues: CATFPSDTYEQFF.

CDR3: CASSYEYQETQYF. The CDR3 DNA follows: TGTGCCAGCAGTTACGAGTACCAAGAGACCCAGTACTTC. The rearrangement uses TRBV6-2 or TRBV6-3 and TRBJ2-5; D gene uncertain. CDR1 is MNHEY and CDR2 is SVGEGT in the germline V gene. The CDR3 is made up of 13 amino acids. Between the trimmed V and J ends, which lost 2 bases and 0 bases, there was a span of 4 bases.

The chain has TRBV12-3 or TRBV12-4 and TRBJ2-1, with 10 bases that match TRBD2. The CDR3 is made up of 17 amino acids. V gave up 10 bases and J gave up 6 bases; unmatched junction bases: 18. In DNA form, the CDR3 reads TGTGCCACCACGATGAGAAGCGGGGGGGTCCGGAGCAATGAGCAGTTCTTC. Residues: CATTMRSGGVRSNEQFF.

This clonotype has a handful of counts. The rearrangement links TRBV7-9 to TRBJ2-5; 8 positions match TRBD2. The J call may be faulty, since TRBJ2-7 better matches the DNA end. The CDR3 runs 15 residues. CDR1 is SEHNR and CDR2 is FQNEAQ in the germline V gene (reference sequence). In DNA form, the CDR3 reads TGTGCCAGCAGCTCCGATCCGGGACTAGATGACGAGCAGTACTTC. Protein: CASSSDPGLDDEQYF.

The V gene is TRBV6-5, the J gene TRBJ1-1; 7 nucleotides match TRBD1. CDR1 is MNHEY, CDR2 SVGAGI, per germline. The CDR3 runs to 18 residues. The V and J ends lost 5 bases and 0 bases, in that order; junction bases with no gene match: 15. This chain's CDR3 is CASSTLTGRPIMNTEAFF. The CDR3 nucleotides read TGTGCCAGCAGTACTTTGACAGGGCGGCCCATAATGAACACTGAAGCTTTCTTT.

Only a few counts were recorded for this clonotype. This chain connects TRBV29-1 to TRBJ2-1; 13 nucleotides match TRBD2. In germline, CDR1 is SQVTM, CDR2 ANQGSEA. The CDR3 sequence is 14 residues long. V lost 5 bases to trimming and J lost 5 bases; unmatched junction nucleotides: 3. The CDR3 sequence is CSVSGTSGDNEQFF. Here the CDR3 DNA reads TGCAGCGTTTCCGGGACTAGCGGGGACAATGAGCAGTTCTTC.

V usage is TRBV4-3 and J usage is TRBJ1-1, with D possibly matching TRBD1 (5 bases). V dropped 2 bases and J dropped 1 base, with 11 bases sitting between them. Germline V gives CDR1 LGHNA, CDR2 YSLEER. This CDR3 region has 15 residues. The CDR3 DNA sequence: TGCGCCAGCAGCCAATTGGGACGGGAGAACACTGAAGCTTTCTTT. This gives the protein CASSQLGRENTEAFF.

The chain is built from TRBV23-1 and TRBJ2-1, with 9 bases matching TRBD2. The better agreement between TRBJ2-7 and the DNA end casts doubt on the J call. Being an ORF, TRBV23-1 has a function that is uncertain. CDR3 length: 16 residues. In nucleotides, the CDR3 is TGCGCCAGCAGTCAATCTAAACTAGCGGGCTACAATGAGCAGTACTTC. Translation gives CASSQSKLAGYNEQYF.

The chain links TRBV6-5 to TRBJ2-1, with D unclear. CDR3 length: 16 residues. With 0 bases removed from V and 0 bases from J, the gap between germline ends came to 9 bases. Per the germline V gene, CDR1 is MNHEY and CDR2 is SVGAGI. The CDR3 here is CASSYSILSSYNEQFF. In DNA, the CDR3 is TGTGCCAGCAGTTACTCGATTCTGAGCTCCTACAATGAGCAGTTCTTC.

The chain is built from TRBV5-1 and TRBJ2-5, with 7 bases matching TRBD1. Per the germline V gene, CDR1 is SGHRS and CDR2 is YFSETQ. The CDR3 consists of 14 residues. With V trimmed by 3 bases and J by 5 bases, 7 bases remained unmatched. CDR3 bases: TGCGCCAGCAGCTACAGGGGCTACGGGGAGACCCAGTACTTC. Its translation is CASSYRGYGETQYF.

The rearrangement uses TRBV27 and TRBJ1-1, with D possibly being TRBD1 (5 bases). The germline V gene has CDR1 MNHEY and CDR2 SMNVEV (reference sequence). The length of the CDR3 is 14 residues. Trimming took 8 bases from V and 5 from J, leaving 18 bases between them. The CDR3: CASAMWAGHTEAFF. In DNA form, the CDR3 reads TGTGCCAGCGCCATGTGGGCAGGGCATACTGAAGCTTTCTTT.

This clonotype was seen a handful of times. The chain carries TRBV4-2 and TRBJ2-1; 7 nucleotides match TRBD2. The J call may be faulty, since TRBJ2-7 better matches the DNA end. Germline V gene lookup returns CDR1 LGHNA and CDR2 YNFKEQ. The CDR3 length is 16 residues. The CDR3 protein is CASSQERGRGYNEQYF. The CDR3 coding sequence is TGTGCCAGCAGCCAAGAACGAGGGAGGGGTTACAATGAGCAGTACTTC.

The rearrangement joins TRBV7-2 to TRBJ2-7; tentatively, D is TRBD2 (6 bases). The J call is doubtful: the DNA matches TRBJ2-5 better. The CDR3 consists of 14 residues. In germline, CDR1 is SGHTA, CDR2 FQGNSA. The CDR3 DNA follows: TGTGCCAGCAGCTTAGTCGGTAGCGGAGAGACCCAGTACTTC. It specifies CASSLVGSGETQYF.

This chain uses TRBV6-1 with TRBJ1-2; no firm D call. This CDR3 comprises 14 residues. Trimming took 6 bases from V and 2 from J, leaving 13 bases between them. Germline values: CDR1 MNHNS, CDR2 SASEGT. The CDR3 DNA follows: TGTGCCAGCAGAACCGCCGTGGGGAACTATGGCTACACCTTC. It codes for CASRTAVGNYGYTF.

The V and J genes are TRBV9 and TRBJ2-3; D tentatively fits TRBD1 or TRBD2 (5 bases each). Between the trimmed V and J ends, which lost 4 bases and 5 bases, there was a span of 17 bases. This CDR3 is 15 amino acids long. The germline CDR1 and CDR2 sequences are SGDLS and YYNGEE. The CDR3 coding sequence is TGTGCCAGCAGCAAGACGACGGGAAGGGGAGATACGCAGTATTTT. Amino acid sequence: CASSKTTGRGDTQYF.

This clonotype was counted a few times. The CDR3 sequence is CASSLCVGALSANYGYTF. As DNA, the CDR3 is TGTGCCAGCAGCTTATGTGTCGGCGCACTGTCAGCTAACTATGGCTACACCTTC. V and J are TRBV11-3 and TRBJ1-2; no firm D call. Trimming left V 2 bases short and J 0 bases short, with 19 bases between. Germline CDR1 is SGHNT and CDR2 is YENEEA. The length of the CDR3 is 18 residues.

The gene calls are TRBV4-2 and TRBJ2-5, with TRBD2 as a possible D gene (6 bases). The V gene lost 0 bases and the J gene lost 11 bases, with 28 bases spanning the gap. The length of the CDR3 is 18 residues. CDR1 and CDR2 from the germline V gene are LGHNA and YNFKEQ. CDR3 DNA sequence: TGTGCCAGCAGCCAAGAAAGAAGTGCGGGATGGCCAGTGCCTGAGCAGTACTTC. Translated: CASSQERSAGWPVPEQYF.

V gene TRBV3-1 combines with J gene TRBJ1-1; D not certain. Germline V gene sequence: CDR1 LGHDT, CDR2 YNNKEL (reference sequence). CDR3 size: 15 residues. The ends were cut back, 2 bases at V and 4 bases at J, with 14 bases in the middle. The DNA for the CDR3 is TGTGCCAGCAGCCAAAGCGACGGGTGGGGCACTGAAGCTTTCTTT. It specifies CASSQSDGWGTEAFF. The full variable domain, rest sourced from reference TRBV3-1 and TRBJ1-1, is DTAVSQTPKYLVTQMGNDKSIKCEQNLGHDTMYWYKQDSKKFLKIMFSYNNKELIINETVPNRFSPKSPDKAHLNLHINSLELGDSAVYFCASSQSDGWGTEAFFGQGTRLTVV.

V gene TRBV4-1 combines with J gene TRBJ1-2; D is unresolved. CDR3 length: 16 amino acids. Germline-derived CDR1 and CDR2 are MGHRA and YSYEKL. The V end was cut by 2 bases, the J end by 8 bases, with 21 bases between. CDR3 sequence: CASSQLHLEGIKGYTF. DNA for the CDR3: TGCGCCAGCAGCCAACTACATTTAGAGGGAATTAAGGGCTACACCTTC.

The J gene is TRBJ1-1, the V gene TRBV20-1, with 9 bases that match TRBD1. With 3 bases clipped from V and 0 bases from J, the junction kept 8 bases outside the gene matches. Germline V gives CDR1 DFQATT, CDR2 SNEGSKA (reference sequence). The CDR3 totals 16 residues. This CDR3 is CSARGGQGRMNTEAFF. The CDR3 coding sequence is TGCAGTGCTAGGGGGGGACAGGGCCGCATGAACACTGAAGCTTTCTTT.

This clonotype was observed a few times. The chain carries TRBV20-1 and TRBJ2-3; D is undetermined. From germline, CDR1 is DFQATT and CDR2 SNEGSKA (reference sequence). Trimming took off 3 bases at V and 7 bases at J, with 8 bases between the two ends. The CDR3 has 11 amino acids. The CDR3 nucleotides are TGCAGTGCTAGCAATTTGAATACGCAGTATTTT. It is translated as CSASNLNTQYF.

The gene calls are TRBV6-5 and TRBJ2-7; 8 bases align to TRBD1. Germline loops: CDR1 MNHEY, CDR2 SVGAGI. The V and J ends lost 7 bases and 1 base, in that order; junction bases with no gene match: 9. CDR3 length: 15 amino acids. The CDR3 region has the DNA TGTGCCAGCACCCCCTTAACAGGGGGATCCTACGAGCAGTACTTC. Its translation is CASTPLTGGSYEQYF.